This paragraph reports one T cell receptor (beta chain). Trimming pared 5 bases from V and 3 bases from J, leaving 15 bases between. Germline CDR1 KGHSH, CDR2 LQKENI. The CDR3 runs 15 residues. The data were obtained in a study of blood T cell repertoires in COVID-19. Looking at the study overall: Nucleic acid was either cDNA or gDNA, and it came from T cells, B-cell-depleted T cells, or PBMCs.

Authors' methods: Amplification with reference gene primers provided the estimates of nucleated cell counts. Assay used: immunoSEQ multiplex PCR; TCRdb lists only in-frame clones, some missing. V and J calls and clone size are copied from that table; D and trimming were computed from the DNA. The sample records about 83,000 clones, around 84% being singletons. The sequence derives from a man older than 75 with active or convalescent COVID-19. This sequence joins TRBV18 and TRBJ2-3; possibly TRBD1 for D (6 bases). The sample was peripheral blood. The CDR3 region is CASSGRGFVTDTQYF. CDR3 DNA sequence: TGTGCCAGCTCAGGCAGGGGTTTCGTAACAGATACGCAGTATTTT.